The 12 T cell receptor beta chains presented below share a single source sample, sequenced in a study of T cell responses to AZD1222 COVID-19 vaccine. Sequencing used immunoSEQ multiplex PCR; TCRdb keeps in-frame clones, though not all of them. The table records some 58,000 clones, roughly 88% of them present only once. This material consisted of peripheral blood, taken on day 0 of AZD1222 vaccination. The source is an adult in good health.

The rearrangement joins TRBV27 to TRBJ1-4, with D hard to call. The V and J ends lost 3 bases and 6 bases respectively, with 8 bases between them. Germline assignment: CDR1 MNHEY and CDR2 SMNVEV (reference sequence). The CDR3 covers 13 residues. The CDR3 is CASSFSGYEKLFF. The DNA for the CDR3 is TGTGCCAGCAGTTTTTCGGGGTATGAAAAACTGTTTTTT.

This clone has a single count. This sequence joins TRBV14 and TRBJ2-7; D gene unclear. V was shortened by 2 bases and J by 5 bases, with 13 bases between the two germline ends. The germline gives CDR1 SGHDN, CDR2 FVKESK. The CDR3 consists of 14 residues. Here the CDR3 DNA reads TGTGCCAGCAGCCAACTCACCTGGCCCAACGAGCAGTACTTC. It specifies CASSQLTWPNEQYF. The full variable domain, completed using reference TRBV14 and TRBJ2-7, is EAGVTQFPSHSVIEKGQTVTLRCDPISGHDNLYWYRRVMGKEIKFLLHFVKESKQDESGMPNNRFLAERTGGTYSTLKVQPAELEDSGVYFCASSQLTWPNEQYFGPGTRLTVT.

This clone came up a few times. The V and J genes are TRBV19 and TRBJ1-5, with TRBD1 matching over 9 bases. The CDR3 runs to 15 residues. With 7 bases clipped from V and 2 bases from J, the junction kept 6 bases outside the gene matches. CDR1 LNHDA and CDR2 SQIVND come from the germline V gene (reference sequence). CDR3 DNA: TGTGCCAGTACCTCGGGACAGGGCGGCAATCAGCCCCAGCATTTT. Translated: CASTSGQGGNQPQHF.

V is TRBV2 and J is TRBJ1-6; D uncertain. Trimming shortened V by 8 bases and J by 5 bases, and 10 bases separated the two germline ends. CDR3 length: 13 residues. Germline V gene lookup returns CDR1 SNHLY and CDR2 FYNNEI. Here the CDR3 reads CASWETDNSPLHF. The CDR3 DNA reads TGTGCCAGCTGGGAGACGGATAATTCACCCCTCCACTTT. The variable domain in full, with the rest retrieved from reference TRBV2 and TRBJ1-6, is EPEVTQTPSHQVTQMGQEVILRCVPISNHLYFYWYRQILGQKVEFLVSFYNNEISEKSEIFDDQFSVERPDGSNFTLKIRSTKLEDSAMYFCASWETDNSPLHFGNGTRLTVT.

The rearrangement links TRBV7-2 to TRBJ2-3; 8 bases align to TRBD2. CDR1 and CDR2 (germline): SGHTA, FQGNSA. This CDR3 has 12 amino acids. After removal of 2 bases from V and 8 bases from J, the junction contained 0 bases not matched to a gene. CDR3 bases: TGTGCCAGCAGCTTACTAGCGGGTACGCAGTATTTT. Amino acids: CASSLLAGTQYF.

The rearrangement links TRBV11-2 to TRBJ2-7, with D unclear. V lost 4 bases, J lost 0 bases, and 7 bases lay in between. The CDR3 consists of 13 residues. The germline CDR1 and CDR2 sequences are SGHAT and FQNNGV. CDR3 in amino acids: CASSWVNSYEQYF. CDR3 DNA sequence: TGTGCCAGCAGCTGGGTTAACTCCTACGAGCAGTACTTC.

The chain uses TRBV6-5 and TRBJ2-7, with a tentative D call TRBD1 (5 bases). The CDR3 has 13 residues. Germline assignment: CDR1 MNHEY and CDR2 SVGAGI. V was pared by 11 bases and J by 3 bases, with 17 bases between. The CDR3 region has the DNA TGTGCCGCCAGGAGCACAGGAAACTACGAGCAGTACTTC. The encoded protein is CAARSTGNYEQYF.

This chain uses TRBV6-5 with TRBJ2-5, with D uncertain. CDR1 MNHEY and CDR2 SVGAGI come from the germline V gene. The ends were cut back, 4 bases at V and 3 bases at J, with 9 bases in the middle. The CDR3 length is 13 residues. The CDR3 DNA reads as TGTGCCAGCAGTTTGTCAAGAAAAGAGACCCAGTACTTC. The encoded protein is CASSLSRKETQYF.

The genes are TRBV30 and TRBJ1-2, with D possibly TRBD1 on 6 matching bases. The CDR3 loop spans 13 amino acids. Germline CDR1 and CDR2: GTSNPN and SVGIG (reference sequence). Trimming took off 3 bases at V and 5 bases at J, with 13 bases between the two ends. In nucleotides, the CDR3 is TGTGCCTGGAGCCGAGTACAGGGTTATGGCTACACCTTC. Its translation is CAWSRVQGYGYTF.

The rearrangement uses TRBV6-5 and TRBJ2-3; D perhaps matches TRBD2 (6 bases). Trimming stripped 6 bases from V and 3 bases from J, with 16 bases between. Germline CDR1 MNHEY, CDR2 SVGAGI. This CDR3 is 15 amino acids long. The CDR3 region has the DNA TGTGCCAGCAGCCGAAACATTGGGAGGACAGATACGCAGTATTTT. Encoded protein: CASSRNIGRTDTQYF.

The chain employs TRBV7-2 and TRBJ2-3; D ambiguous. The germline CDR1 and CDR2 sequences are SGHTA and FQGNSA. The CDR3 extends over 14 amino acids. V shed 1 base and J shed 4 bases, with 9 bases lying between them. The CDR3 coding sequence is TGTGCCAGCAGCTTAGATGGACCGGCAGATACGCAGTATTTT. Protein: CASSLDGPADTQYF.

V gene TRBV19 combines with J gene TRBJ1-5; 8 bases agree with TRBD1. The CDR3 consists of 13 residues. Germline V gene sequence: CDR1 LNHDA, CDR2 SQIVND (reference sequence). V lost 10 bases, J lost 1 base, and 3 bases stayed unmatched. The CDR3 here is CATDRGSNQPQHF. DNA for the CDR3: TGTGCCACAGACAGGGGAAGCAATCAGCCCCAGCATTTT.